The rows below give T cell receptor beta chains drawn from one sample of a study of blood T cell repertoires in COVID-19. Sequencing used immunoSEQ multiplex PCR; TCRdb keeps in-frame clones, though not all of them. The repertoire has roughly 300,000 clones, roughly four fifths of them found once; the top ten carry roughly 10%. The sequencing sample was made of peripheral blood. These receptors were taken from a woman aged 50 to 60 who had recovered from COVID-19. CDR3s include the opening cysteine and the closing phenylalanine or tryptophan. D genes are given only for firm matches. Only some rows state a clone size, as once, few, many or a class for expanded clones.

V gene: TRBV9; J gene: TRBJ2-1; D gene: NA; clone size: NA; CDR3 DNA: TGTGCCAGCAGCGTGGAGGGGGCAAGTGAGCAGTTCTTC; CDR3 protein: CASSVEGASEQFF
V gene: TRBV7-8; J gene: TRBJ2-1; D gene: TRBD1; clone size: NA; CDR3 DNA: TGTGCCAGCACCCCCGACAGGGTGCCAATCAATGAGCAGTTCTTC; CDR3 protein: CASTPDRVPINEQFF
V gene: TRBV7-2; J gene: TRBJ2-5; D gene: TRBD1; clone size: NA; CDR3 DNA: TGTGCCAGCAGCTTCCAGACAGGGGGGAAAGAGACCCAGTACTTC; CDR3 protein: CASSFQTGGKETQYF
V gene: TRBV28; J gene: TRBJ1-2; D gene: TRBD1; clone size: NA; CDR3 DNA: TGTGCCAGCAGTCAAACGACAGGGGATAGCTATGGCTACACCTTC; CDR3 protein: CASSQTTGDSYGYTF
V gene: TRBV14; J gene: TRBJ1-3; D gene: NA; clone size: NA; CDR3 DNA: TGTGCCAGCAGCCAGCACAATGCCTTCTCTGGAAACACCATATATTTT; CDR3 protein: CASSQHNAFSGNTIYF
V gene: TRBV4-3; J gene: TRBJ2-7; D gene: NA; clone size: few; CDR3 DNA: TGCGCCAGCAGCCAAAATTTCCCCTCAGGAGGAGAGCAGTACTTC; CDR3 protein: CASSQNFPSGGEQYF
V gene: TRBV4-2; J gene: TRBJ1-2; D gene: NA; clone size: NA; CDR3 DNA: TGTGCCAGCAGCCAAGACCACGGCTATGGCTACACCTTC; CDR3 protein: CASSQDHGYGYTF
V gene: TRBV27; J gene: TRBJ2-1; D gene: NA; clone size: NA; CDR3 DNA: TGTGCCAGCAGTCCGAGGGACACCTACAATGAGCAGTTCTTC; CDR3 protein: CASSPRDTYNEQFF
V gene: TRBV27; J gene: TRBJ2-1; D gene: TRBD1; clone size: NA; CDR3 DNA: TGTGCCAGTCAAGACAATCTCGGGACAGCTTACAATGAGCAGTTCTTC; CDR3 protein: CASQDNLGTAYNEQFF
V gene: TRBV3-1/TRBV3-2; J gene: TRBJ2-5; D gene: NA; clone size: NA; CDR3 DNA: TGTGCCAGCAGCCAAAGTCGCGGAGGTGCCCAAGAGACCCAGTACTTC; CDR3 protein: CASSQSRGGAQETQYF
V gene: TRBV7-2; J gene: TRBJ1-1; D gene: TRBD1; clone size: NA; CDR3 DNA: TGTGCCAGCAGATTAGACAGGGCTGGTGAAGCTTTCTTT; CDR3 protein: CASRLDRAGEAFF
V gene: TRBV27; J gene: TRBJ2-1; D gene: TRBD2; clone size: NA; CDR3 DNA: TGTGCCAGCAGTTTATCTTGGACTAGCGGGGGGGCGAACAATGAGCAGTTCTTC; CDR3 protein: CASSLSWTSGGANNEQFF
V gene: TRBV28; J gene: TRBJ2-7; D gene: TRBD1; clone size: NA; CDR3 DNA: TGTGCCAGCAGTTTTACAGGGGACAACTACGAGCAGTACTTC; CDR3 protein: CASSFTGDNYEQYF
V gene: TRBV5-5; J gene: TRBJ2-7; D gene: TRBD2; clone size: NA; CDR3 DNA: TGTGCCAGCAGCTGGCGGGAGGGCCTCAAGTCCTACGAGCAGTACTTC; CDR3 protein: CASSWREGLKSYEQYF
V gene: TRBV4-1; J gene: TRBJ2-7; D gene: NA; clone size: NA; CDR3 DNA: TGCGCCAGCAGCCAAGGGGAGGAGTTCGAGCAGTACTTC; CDR3 protein: CASSQGEEFEQYF
V gene: TRBV4-3; J gene: TRBJ2-7; D gene: TRBD2; clone size: NA; CDR3 DNA: TGCGCCAGCAGCCAACTGGGACTAGCGGGAGTGAACGAGCAGTACTTC; CDR3 protein: CASSQLGLAGVNEQYF
V gene: TRBV3-1/TRBV3-2; J gene: TRBJ2-2; D gene: TRBD2; clone size: NA; CDR3 DNA: TGTGCCAGCAGCCCGACTAGCGTAAGCGGGGAGCTGTTTTTT; CDR3 protein: CASSPTSVSGELFF
V gene: TRBV29-1; J gene: TRBJ2-3; D gene: TRBD1; clone size: NA; CDR3 DNA: TGCAGCGCTGAGGTTTCGCGGAGACAGGGGATTGCAGATACGCAGTATTTT; CDR3 protein: CSAEVSRRQGIADTQYF
V gene: TRBV29-1; J gene: TRBJ1-1; D gene: NA; clone size: NA; CDR3 DNA: TGCAGCGTTGGGGGACACTGGATGAACACTGAAGCTTTCTTT; CDR3 protein: CSVGGHWMNTEAFF
V gene: TRBV28; J gene: TRBJ1-4; D gene: NA; clone size: NA; CDR3 DNA: TGTGCCAGCAGTTTAGGTTCTCTTTCTCAGACAACTAATGAAAAACTGTTTTTT; CDR3 protein: CASSLGSLSQTTNEKLFF
V gene: TRBV19; J gene: TRBJ2-7; D gene: TRBD2; clone size: NA; CDR3 DNA: TGTGCCAGTAGTATCGTCGACTGGACTAGCGGGAGGACTCGGCCCTACGAGCAGTACTTC; CDR3 protein: CASSIVDWTSGRTRPYEQYF
V gene: TRBV15; J gene: TRBJ2-1; D gene: TRBD2; clone size: once; CDR3 DNA: TGTGCCACCAGCAGAGGGCGGGGGGGCCGCGAGCAGTTCTTC; CDR3 protein: CATSRGRGGREQFF
V gene: TRBV6-6; J gene: TRBJ1-5; D gene: NA; clone size: NA; CDR3 DNA: TGTGCCAGCAGCCTCAGCAATCAGCCCCAGCATTTT; CDR3 protein: CASSLSNQPQHF
V gene: TRBV27; J gene: TRBJ2-7; D gene: TRBD1; clone size: NA; CDR3 DNA: TGTGCCAGCAGTTTCGGGACAGGGGGCTTCTTTGACGAGCAGTACTTC; CDR3 protein: CASSFGTGGFFDEQYF
V gene: TRBV5-5; J gene: TRBJ2-2; D gene: NA; clone size: NA; CDR3 DNA: TGTGCCAGCAGCCCCCACGGGGAGCTGTTTTTT; CDR3 protein: CASSPHGELFF
V gene: TRBV5-3; J gene: TRBJ1-4; D gene: NA; clone size: few; CDR3 DNA: TGTGCCAGAAGCGTCGACAGGCGTTGGAGTGAAAAACTGTTTTTT; CDR3 protein: CARSVDRRWSEKLFF
V gene: TRBV4-2; J gene: TRBJ2-2; D gene: TRBD2; clone size: once; CDR3 DNA: TGTGCCAGCAGTCACCCGGGGGAGGGGTCGAGGGAGCTGTTTTTT; CDR3 protein: CASSHPGEGSRELFF
V gene: TRBV11-2; J gene: TRBJ1-2; D gene: TRBD1; clone size: NA; CDR3 DNA: TGTGCCAGCAGCCCCAGGGACAGGGACTATGGCTACACCTTC; CDR3 protein: CASSPRDRDYGYTF
V gene: TRBV7-2; J gene: TRBJ2-7; D gene: NA; clone size: NA; CDR3 DNA: TGTGCCAGCAATCGCCCGTCAGAGGGCTACGAGCAGTACTTC; CDR3 protein: CASNRPSEGYEQYF
V gene: TRBV7-3; J gene: TRBJ2-2; D gene: NA; clone size: NA; CDR3 DNA: TGTGCCAGCAGCTTAGGGCAGGGCGGCACCGGGGAGCTGTTTTTT; CDR3 protein: CASSLGQGGTGELFF
V gene: TRBV27; J gene: TRBJ1-5; D gene: NA; clone size: few; CDR3 DNA: TGTGCCAGCAGTTTATCGTGGGCTAACAGGGATCAGCCCCAGCATTTT; CDR3 protein: CASSLSWANRDQPQHF
V gene: TRBV28; J gene: TRBJ2-7; D gene: NA; clone size: NA; CDR3 DNA: TGTGCCAGCAGTCTAGAGTACGAGCAGTACTTC; CDR3 protein: CASSLEYEQYF
V gene: TRBV30; J gene: TRBJ1-4; D gene: NA; clone size: NA; CDR3 DNA: TGTGCCTGGAGTGTTTCAGGAGGGCGTAATGAAAAACTGTTTTTT; CDR3 protein: CAWSVSGGRNEKLFF
V gene: TRBV21-1; J gene: TRBJ2-7; D gene: NA; clone size: NA; CDR3 DNA: TGTGCCAGCAGCGCCAGACAGGGATCACTCTCCTACGAGCAGTACTTC; CDR3 protein: CASSARQGSLSYEQYF
V gene: TRBV11-2; J gene: TRBJ2-3; D gene: NA; clone size: NA; CDR3 DNA: TGTGCCAGCAGTCCTCGGGCCAGGGTAAGCACAGATACGCAGTATTTT; CDR3 protein: CASSPRARVSTDTQYF
V gene: TRBV28; J gene: TRBJ1-3; D gene: TRBD1; clone size: once; CDR3 DNA: TGTGCCAGCAGCCTCCCGGGACAGGCCCTGAACACCATATATTTT; CDR3 protein: CASSLPGQALNTIYF
V gene: TRBV6-5; J gene: TRBJ2-7; D gene: TRBD2; clone size: NA; CDR3 DNA: TGTGCCAGCAGTTACGGTTCTAGCGGGGGCACTTACGAGCAGTACTTC; CDR3 protein: CASSYGSSGGTYEQYF
V gene: TRBV7-8; J gene: TRBJ2-3; D gene: NA; clone size: NA; CDR3 DNA: TGTGCCAGCAGCTTAGCCGGCGGGGACGAAGGTGCGCAGTATTTT; CDR3 protein: CASSLAGGDEGAQYF
V gene: TRBV9; J gene: TRBJ1-1; D gene: TRBD1; clone size: NA; CDR3 DNA: TGTGCCAGCAGCCCCTGGACAGGGACGAACACTGAAGCTTTCTTT; CDR3 protein: CASSPWTGTNTEAFF
V gene: TRBV4-2; J gene: TRBJ1-4; D gene: NA; clone size: NA; CDR3 DNA: TGTGCCAGCGGACCCACGGACAGCAACACTAATGAAAAACTGTTTTTT; CDR3 protein: CASGPTDSNTNEKLFF
V gene: TRBV11-1; J gene: TRBJ1-5; D gene: NA; clone size: many; CDR3 DNA: TGTGCCAGCAGCTTAGAGGAGAATCAGCCCCAGCATTTT; CDR3 protein: CASSLEENQPQHF
V gene: TRBV20-1; J gene: TRBJ2-7; D gene: TRBD1; clone size: NA; CDR3 DNA: TGCAGTGCTAGTCACAGGGGCTACGAGCAGTACTTC; CDR3 protein: CSASHRGYEQYF
V gene: TRBV9; J gene: TRBJ2-3; D gene: TRBD2; clone size: NA; CDR3 DNA: TGTGCCAGCAGCATTAGCGGGGGGGCCCCAGATACGCAGTATTTT; CDR3 protein: CASSISGGAPDTQYF
V gene: TRBV11-3; J gene: TRBJ2-3; D gene: NA; clone size: NA; CDR3 DNA: TGTGCCAGCAGCCCGACAGCTTCCACAGATACGCAGTATTTT; CDR3 protein: CASSPTASTDTQYF
V gene: TRBV12-3/TRBV12-4; J gene: TRBJ2-2; D gene: NA; clone size: NA; CDR3 DNA: TGTGCCAGCAGCTCGTATACCGGGGAGCTGTTTTTT; CDR3 protein: CASSSYTGELFF
V gene: TRBV29-1; J gene: TRBJ2-2; D gene: TRBD1; clone size: once; CDR3 DNA: TGCAGCGGACAGGGGTACACCGGGGAGCTGTTTTTT; CDR3 protein: CSGQGYTGELFF
V gene: TRBV3-1/TRBV3-2; J gene: TRBJ2-7; D gene: TRBD1; clone size: NA; CDR3 DNA: TGTGCCAGCAGCCAGTGGGGACAGGGGGACGAGCAGTACTTC; CDR3 protein: CASSQWGQGDEQYF
V gene: TRBV5-4; J gene: TRBJ1-1; D gene: NA; clone size: NA; CDR3 DNA: TGTGCCAGCAGCTTACGACAGAACACTGAAGCTTTCTTT; CDR3 protein: CASSLRQNTEAFF
V gene: TRBV2; J gene: TRBJ2-3; D gene: TRBD1; clone size: NA; CDR3 DNA: TGTGCCAGCAGAGGACAGGGATACACAGATACGCAGTATTTT; CDR3 protein: CASRGQGYTDTQYF
V gene: TRBV19; J gene: TRBJ1-1; D gene: NA; clone size: NA; CDR3 DNA: TGTGCCAGTAGTATCGGCCAGGGAAGCACTGAAGCTTTCTTT; CDR3 protein: CASSIGQGSTEAFF
V gene: TRBV11-2; J gene: TRBJ2-1; D gene: NA; clone size: NA; CDR3 DNA: TGTGCCAGCAGCTTAGGGGCGAACTCCTACAATGAGCAGTTCTTC; CDR3 protein: CASSLGANSYNEQFF
V gene: TRBV28; J gene: TRBJ2-2; D gene: NA; clone size: few; CDR3 DNA: TGTGCCAGCAGTCAGGGAATCACCGGGGAGCTGTTTTTT; CDR3 protein: CASSQGITGELFF
V gene: TRBV19; J gene: TRBJ2-2; D gene: TRBD2; clone size: NA; CDR3 DNA: TGTGCCAGTAGTATGGGTAGCGGGAGATTCAGCACCGGGGAGCTGTTTTTT; CDR3 protein: CASSMGSGRFSTGELFF
V gene: TRBV9; J gene: TRBJ2-7; D gene: NA; clone size: few; CDR3 DNA: TGTGCCAGCAGCGTAGGTGGTTTAGACTACGAGCAGTACTTC; CDR3 protein: CASSVGGLDYEQYF